The clone carrying this T cell receptor beta chain has just a few counts. Time point described: newly diagnosed GD, antithyroid drugs for less than 3 months. Isolated PBMC RNA provided the starting material for the TCR library. For TCR beta, libraries came from iRepertoire HTBI primers and Arm-PCR of CDR3 regions. MiXCR, run by TCRdb on the multiplex PCR reads, gives a single entry per CDR3 protein. The sample includes roughly 410,000 distinct CDR3 sequences, 14% to 15% of them seen just once. This sample was included in a study of regulatory T cells in long-lasting Graves disease. Germline assignment: CDR1 SGHNT and CDR2 YENEEA. The CDR3 has 14 residues. V lost 5 bases to trimming and J lost 5 bases, with 12 bases between them. These same data were also listed under a study on T cells in Graves' hyperthyroidism and ophthalmopathy.

This TCR was sampled from a woman aged 40 to 50 with Graves disease. The chain employs TRBV11-3 and TRBJ2-2, with D possibly TRBD2 on 5 matching bases. The sequences come from peripheral blood mononuclear cells (PBMCs), collected at new diagnosis, from a patient treated with antithyroid drugs. CDR3 in DNA: TGTGCCAGCAGCATACGGAGAGGGACCGGGGAGCTGTTTTTT. Its protein is CASSIRRGTGELFF.